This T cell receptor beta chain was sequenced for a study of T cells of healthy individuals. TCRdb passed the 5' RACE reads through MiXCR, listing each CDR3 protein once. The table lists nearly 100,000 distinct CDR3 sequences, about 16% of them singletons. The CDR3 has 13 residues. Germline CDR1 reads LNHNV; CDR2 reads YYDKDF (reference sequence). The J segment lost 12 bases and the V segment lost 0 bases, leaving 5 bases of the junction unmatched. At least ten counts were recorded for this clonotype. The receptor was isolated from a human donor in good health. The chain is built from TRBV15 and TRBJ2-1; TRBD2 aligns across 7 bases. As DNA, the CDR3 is TGTGCCACCAGCAGAGATCGGGGGAGGGGGCAGTTCTTC. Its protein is CATSRDRGRGQFF.